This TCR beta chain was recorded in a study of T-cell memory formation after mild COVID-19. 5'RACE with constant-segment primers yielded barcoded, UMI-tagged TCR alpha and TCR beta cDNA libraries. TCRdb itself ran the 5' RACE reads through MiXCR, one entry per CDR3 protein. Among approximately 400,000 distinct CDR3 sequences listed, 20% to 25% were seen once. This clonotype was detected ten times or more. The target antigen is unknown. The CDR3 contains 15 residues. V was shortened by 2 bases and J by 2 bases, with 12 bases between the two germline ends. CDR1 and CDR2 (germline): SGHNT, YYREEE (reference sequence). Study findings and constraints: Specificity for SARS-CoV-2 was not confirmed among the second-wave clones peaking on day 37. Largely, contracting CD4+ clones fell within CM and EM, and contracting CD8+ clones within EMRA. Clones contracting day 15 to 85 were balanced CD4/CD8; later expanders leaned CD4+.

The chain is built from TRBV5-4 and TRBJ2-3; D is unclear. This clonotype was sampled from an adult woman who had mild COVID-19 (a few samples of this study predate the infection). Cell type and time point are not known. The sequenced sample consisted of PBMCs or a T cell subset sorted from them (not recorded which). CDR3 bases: TGTGCCAGCAGCTTTGTCGTGGGTGCCACAGATACGCAGTATTTT. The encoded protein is CASSFVVGATDTQYF.